This TCR beta chain came from a study of prognosis after radiotherapy for stage I lung cancer. Turning to the study itself: For radiotherapy, patients got SBRT split into 3 to 5 fractions, giving a biologically effective dose of at least 100 Gy. Distant metastasis occurred in a few patients at a median of 7 months after radiotherapy, while more than twelve showed no significant progression.

Template was genomic DNA; TCR beta CDR3 amplified in two multiplex PCR rounds. Primers (each specific to one TRBV or TRBJ gene) were used in first-round PCR. TCRdb processed the multiplex PCR reads anew with MiXCR; each CDR3 protein has one entry. The table includes 31,000 or so distinct CDR3 sequences, approximately 51% detected once. Findings and caveats of the study: Patients without metastases reportedly showed TRBV and TRBJ gene usage unlike that of patients with metastases.

This clonotype was counted a few times. The target antigen is unknown. V was clipped by 6 bases and J by 5 bases, with 19 bases between them. Per germline, CDR1 SNHLY and CDR2 FYNNEI. The CDR3 length is 15 residues. V gene TRBV2 combines with J gene TRBJ1-2, with TRBD1 as a possible D gene (6 bases). The source is a donor of 50 years or more with non-small cell lung cancer. The sequencing here drew on PBMCs, taken before or after stereotactic body radiation therapy (not recorded which). CDR3: CASREGSQGNYGYTF. The CDR3 bases are TGTGCCAGCAGAGAGGGGTCCCAGGGGAATTATGGCTACACCTTC.